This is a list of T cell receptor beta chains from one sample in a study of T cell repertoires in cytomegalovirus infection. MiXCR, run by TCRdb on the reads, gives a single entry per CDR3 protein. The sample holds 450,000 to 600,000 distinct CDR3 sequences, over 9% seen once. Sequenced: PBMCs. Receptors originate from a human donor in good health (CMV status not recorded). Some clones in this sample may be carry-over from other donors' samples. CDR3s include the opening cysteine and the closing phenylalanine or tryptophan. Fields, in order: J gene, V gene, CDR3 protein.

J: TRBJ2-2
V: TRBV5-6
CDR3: CASSGTGSTGELFF

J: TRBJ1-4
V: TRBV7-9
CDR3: CASSPGTGANEKLFF

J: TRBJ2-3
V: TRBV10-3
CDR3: CAIRSFDQGAPSTDTQYF

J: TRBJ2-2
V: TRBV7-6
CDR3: CASSLGSSGSHILDTGELFF

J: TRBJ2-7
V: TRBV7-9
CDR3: CASSLALGLAASYEQYF

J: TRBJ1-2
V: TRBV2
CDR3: CASSESGTEYGYTF

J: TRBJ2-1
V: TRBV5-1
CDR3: CASRPQVSSYNEQFF

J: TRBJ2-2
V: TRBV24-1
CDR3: CATSDALTLTGELFF

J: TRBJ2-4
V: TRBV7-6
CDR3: CASSSPRLGSKNIQYF

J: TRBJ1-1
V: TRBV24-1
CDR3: CATSDHRGPGTEAFF

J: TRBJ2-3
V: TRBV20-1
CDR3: CSARVSGVTDTQYF

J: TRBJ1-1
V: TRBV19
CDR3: CASSLHRGEAFF

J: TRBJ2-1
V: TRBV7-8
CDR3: CASSLAETSQYNEQFF

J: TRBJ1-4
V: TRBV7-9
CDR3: CASSSSGHEKLFF

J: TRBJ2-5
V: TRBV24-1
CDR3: CATSDYQETQYF

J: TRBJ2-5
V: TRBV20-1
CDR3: CSANGREFKETQYF

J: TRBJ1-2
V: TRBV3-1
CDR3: CASSPDLASYGYTF

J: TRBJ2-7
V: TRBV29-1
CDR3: CSGTGGAGWDEQYF

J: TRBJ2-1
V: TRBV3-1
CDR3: CASRTPPSEQFF

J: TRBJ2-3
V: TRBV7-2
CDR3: CASSVGLVGTDTQYF

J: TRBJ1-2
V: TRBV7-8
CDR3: CASSRQRITLLANYGYTF

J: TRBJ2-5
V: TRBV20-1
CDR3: CSAGPPSGRRETQYF

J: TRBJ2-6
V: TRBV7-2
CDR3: CASRSSGANVLTF

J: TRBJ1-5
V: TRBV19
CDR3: CASGSGTGALNQPQHF

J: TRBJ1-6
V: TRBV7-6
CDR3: CASSSGTGYSPLHF